These T cell receptor beta chains were read from a single sample in a study of blood T cell repertoires in COVID-19. Clones were read by immunoSEQ multiplex PCR, and TCRdb kept only the in-frame ones, dropping some. Of about 190,000 clones listed, more than 75% were seen once; the top ten hold roughly 0.9%. Material: peripheral blood. These receptors came from a woman in her late teens or twenties who had recovered from COVID-19. The CDR3 runs from the conserved cysteine through the conserved F or W. The D gene is left open where the match is weak. The size entry is marked missing in some rows and otherwise reads once, few, many or a size class.

D	V	J	size	DNA	CDR3
-	TRBV9	TRBJ2-3	-	TGTGCCAGCAGCGTTCTGGAGGCTGATACGCAGTATTTT	CASSVLEADTQYF
TRBD1	TRBV27	TRBJ2-1	-	TGTGCCAGCAGTTCCACCTCTACGGGACAGGGGATCTATGAGCAGTTCTTC	CASSSTSTGQGIYEQFF
TRBD1	TRBV5-6	TRBJ1-2	-	TGTGCCAGCAGCTTACGGACAGGGGTGATTAGGAACTATGGCTACACCTTC	CASSLRTGVIRNYGYTF
-	TRBV11-2	TRBJ2-2	-	TGTGCCAGCAGCTTAGGCGACAGGCCCACCGGGGAGCTGTTTTTT	CASSLGDRPTGELFF
TRBD1	TRBV5-1	TRBJ1-2	-	TGCGCCAGCAGCTTGGACGGACAGGGCTATGGCTACACCTTC	CASSLDGQGYGYTF
-	TRBV29-1	TRBJ2-1	-	TGCAGCACCAGGGAAGAAGTTTACAATGAGCAGTTCTTC	CSTREEVYNEQFF
TRBD1	TRBV9	TRBJ2-1	-	TGTGCCAGCACTCCAGGGGGTGGGAGTTCGTTTGAGCAGTTCTTC	CASTPGGGSSFEQFF
-	TRBV4-1	TRBJ2-5	-	TGCGCCAGCAGCCGGGACTGGCGGGAGACCCAGTACTTC	CASSRDWRETQYF
-	TRBV4-1	TRBJ1-4	-	TGCGCCAGCAGAAATAATGAAGTCGTCGAGGAAAAACTGTTTTTT	CASRNNEVVEEKLFF
TRBD1	TRBV10-1	TRBJ1-2	-	TGCGCCAGCAGGGAGCCGGGACAGCCAGAGGATGGCTACACCTTC	CASREPGQPEDGYTF
-	TRBV5-1	TRBJ2-1	few	TGCGCCAGCAGCCGAGGCTCTGCGTCCTACAATGAGCAGTTCTTC	CASSRGSASYNEQFF
-	TRBV6-1	TRBJ2-3	once	TGTGCCAGCAGTGAAGCAGACATCACAGATACGCAGTATTTT	CASSEADITDTQYF
TRBD1	TRBV4-3	TRBJ1-2	-	TGCGCCAGCAGCCAAGACTCCGGGACAGGAACCCCGTCTTGCACCTTC	CASSQDSGTGTPSCTF
-	TRBV24-1	TRBJ2-2	once	TGTGCCACCAGCCAGACAGGGAGGTCCGGGGAGCTGTTTTTT	CATSQTGRSGELFF
TRBD2	TRBV3-1/TRBV3-2	TRBJ2-5	once	TGTGCCAGCAGGTCCAGCGGGGGGCCTCAAGAGACCCAGTACTTC	CASRSSGGPQETQYF
TRBD1	TRBV19	TRBJ1-1	-	TGTGCCAGTAGGCGAGGACAGGGGAGCGGTGAAGCTTTCTTT	CASRRGQGSGEAFF
TRBD1	TRBV4-2	TRBJ1-4	-	TGTGCCAGCAGCCAAGACCTAAGGACAGGGGCCAATGAAAAACTGTTTTTT	CASSQDLRTGANEKLFF
-	TRBV7-2	TRBJ1-1	-	TGTGCCAGCAGCTTAGCGTCAAGAGCTATGAACACTGAAGCTTTCTTT	CASSLASRAMNTEAFF
TRBD1	TRBV27	TRBJ1-2	-	TGTGCCAGCAGTTTATGGGCCCCCGGGCGGACAGGGGGCGGCTACACCTTC	CASSLWAPGRTGGGYTF
-	TRBV9	TRBJ1-1	-	TGTGCCAGCAGCGTCGCCGGGGGTGGCGAAGCTTTCTTT	CASSVAGGGEAFF
-	TRBV5-1	TRBJ1-4	few	TGCGCCAGCACCGGGGAGAATGAAAAACTGTTTTTT	CASTGENEKLFF
TRBD1	TRBV5-4	TRBJ1-1	-	TGTGCCAGCAGCACAGGACAGGGGGCAAAGAACACTGAAGCTTTCTTT	CASSTGQGAKNTEAFF
-	TRBV12-3/TRBV12-4	TRBJ1-2	-	TGTGCCAGCAGTTTAGTTACAGGCTGCACCTTC	CASSLVTGCTF
TRBD1	TRBV11-2	TRBJ1-3	-	TGTGCCAGCAGCCTAGCAGGGGGCTCTGGAAACACCATATATTTT	CASSLAGGSGNTIYF
-	TRBV30	TRBJ1-5	-	TGTGCCTGGAGTTGGCATCGCAATCAGCCCCAGCATTTT	CAWSWHRNQPQHF
-	TRBV12-3/TRBV12-4	TRBJ1-5	-	TGTGCCAGCAGTTTAATCAACGGTCAGCCCCAGCATTTT	CASSLINGQPQHF
TRBD2	TRBV7-9	TRBJ2-3	-	TGTGCCAGCAGCACGATGGGACTAGCGGGGGGTATGGATACGCAGTATTTT	CASSTMGLAGGMDTQYF
-	TRBV1	TRBJ2-5	-	TGCACCAGCAGCCCCCAGTGGGGACTAGCGGGGGAGCAAGAGACCCAGTACTTC	CTSSPQWGLAGEQETQYF
-	TRBV19	TRBJ1-6	-	TGTGCCAGTAGTCTTCAGGGTGGCAATTCACCCCTCCACTTT	CASSLQGGNSPLHF
-	TRBV6-5	TRBJ2-7	once	TGTGCCACCCGAGACGGAGCCTACGAGCAGTACTTC	CATRDGAYEQYF
-	TRBV7-8	TRBJ1-1	few	TGTGCCAGCAGCTTAGCGTCCGACCTCGGGGCTTTCTTT	CASSLASDLGAFF
TRBD2	TRBV3-1/TRBV3-2	TRBJ2-1	few	TGTGCCAGCAGCCACCGGGGGGAATACAATGAGCAGTTCTTC	CASSHRGEYNEQFF
TRBD1	TRBV5-1	TRBJ1-4	-	TGCGCCAGCAGCTTGGCGGACAGGATTAATAATGAAAAACTGTTTTTT	CASSLADRINNEKLFF
TRBD1	TRBV25-1	TRBJ1-4	-	TGTGCCAGCAGTGAATTTTGGGACAGGTCTGAAAAACTGTTTTTT	CASSEFWDRSEKLFF
-	TRBV4-3	TRBJ1-2	-	TGCGCCAGCAGCCAAGATCCCCAGGCTAACTATGGCTACACCTTC	CASSQDPQANYGYTF
TRBD1	TRBV4-3	TRBJ2-1	few	TGCGCCAGCAGCCAAGTAGGTCGCGGGACAGGGGGCGTAGGGAATGAGCAGTTCTTC	CASSQVGRGTGGVGNEQFF
TRBD2	TRBV4-2	TRBJ2-1	-	TGTGCCAGCAGCCAGGGGCTAGCGGGAGGTCGCTACAATGAGCAGTTCTTC	CASSQGLAGGRYNEQFF
TRBD2	TRBV2	TRBJ2-5	once	TGTGCCAGCGTGCGGGGGGAGACCCAGTACTTC	CASVRGETQYF
TRBD1	TRBV5-4	TRBJ1-2	-	TGTGCCAGCAGCTTGGGCACCCAGGGGGCGCGTGGCTACACCTTC	CASSLGTQGARGYTF
-	TRBV4-3	TRBJ1-1	-	TGCGCCAGCAGCCAGGGGGCCAGGGATAACACTGAAGCTTTCTTT	CASSQGARDNTEAFF
-	TRBV2	TRBJ1-3	few	TGTGCCGGGAGACAGGCTGGAAACACCATATATTTT	CAGRQAGNTIYF
-	TRBV7-2	TRBJ1-5	-	TGTGCCAGCAGCTTTGGCAGGGATGGCCAGCCCCAGCATTTT	CASSFGRDGQPQHF
-	TRBV5-5	TRBJ2-3	-	TGTGCCAGCAGCTTGGTTGGAGGGTCAGATACGCAGTATTTT	CASSLVGGSDTQYF
TRBD2	TRBV20-1	TRBJ2-3	-	TGCAGTGCTAGTAAGCTTACTAGCGGTCGCACAGATACGCAGTATTTT	CSASKLTSGRTDTQYF
-	TRBV2	TRBJ2-7	-	TGTGCCAGCAGTGAATATATGAGTGAAGCCTACGAGCAGTACTTC	CASSEYMSEAYEQYF
-	TRBV6-2/TRBV6-3	TRBJ1-5	-	TGTGCCAGCAGTTACCTAAGGGGAGGGGCACAGTTCAATCAGCCCCAGCATTTT	CASSYLRGGAQFNQPQHF
-	TRBV13	TRBJ1-4	-	TGTGCCAGCAGCCCAGCAAAAGGAGGGTTTAATGAAAAACTGTTTTTT	CASSPAKGGFNEKLFF
TRBD1	TRBV13	TRBJ1-1	-	TGTGCCAGCAGCTTACATACTCGTTTGGACAGGATGAACACTGAAGCTTTCTTT	CASSLHTRLDRMNTEAFF
TRBD1	TRBV9	TRBJ2-5	-	TGTGCCAGCAGCGAGGAAGGACAGGGAGAGGAGACCCAGTACTTC	CASSEEGQGEETQYF
TRBD2	TRBV6-2/TRBV6-3	TRBJ2-3	-	TGTGCCAGCAGACCTCCGGGACTAGCGGGGCTCTTCGATACGCAGTATTTT	CASRPPGLAGLFDTQYF
TRBD2	TRBV11-3	TRBJ2-5	-	TGTGCCATCGCCGGGACTAGCGGAAGGGAGACCCAGTACTTC	CAIAGTSGRETQYF
-	TRBV11-1	TRBJ2-7	-	TGTGCCAGCAGCTACCAGGGTCGGACCTACGAGCAGTACTTC	CASSYQGRTYEQYF
TRBD1	TRBV6-1	TRBJ1-5	once	TGTGCCAGCAGTGACCCCTACAGGGGTCGCAATCAGCCCCAGCATTTT	CASSDPYRGRNQPQHF
TRBD1	TRBV12-5	TRBJ2-1	-	TGTGCTACACAAACGGGACAGGGGGTCCCTAGCGGTGTCTCCTACAATGAGCAGTTCTTC	CATQTGQGVPSGVSYNEQFF